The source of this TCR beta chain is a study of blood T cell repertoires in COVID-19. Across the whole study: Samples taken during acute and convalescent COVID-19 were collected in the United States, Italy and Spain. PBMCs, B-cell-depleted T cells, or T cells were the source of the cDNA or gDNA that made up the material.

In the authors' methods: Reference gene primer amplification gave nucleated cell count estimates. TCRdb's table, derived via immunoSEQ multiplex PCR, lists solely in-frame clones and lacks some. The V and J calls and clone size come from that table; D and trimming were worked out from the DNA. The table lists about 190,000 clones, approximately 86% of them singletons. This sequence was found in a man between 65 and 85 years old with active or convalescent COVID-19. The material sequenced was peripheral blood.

Here the CDR3 DNA reads TGTGCCAGCAGTTACCCATTACTAGCGGAACACTACAATGAGCAGTTCTTC. Protein: CASSYPLLAEHYNEQFF. This chain uses TRBV6-2 or TRBV6-3 with TRBJ2-1; 8 bases are shared with TRBD2. The germline V gene has CDR1 MNHEY and CDR2 SVGEGT. The CDR3 loop spans 17 amino acids. The V gene end was trimmed by 2 bases and the J gene end by 3 bases; junction bases not matched to a gene: 9.